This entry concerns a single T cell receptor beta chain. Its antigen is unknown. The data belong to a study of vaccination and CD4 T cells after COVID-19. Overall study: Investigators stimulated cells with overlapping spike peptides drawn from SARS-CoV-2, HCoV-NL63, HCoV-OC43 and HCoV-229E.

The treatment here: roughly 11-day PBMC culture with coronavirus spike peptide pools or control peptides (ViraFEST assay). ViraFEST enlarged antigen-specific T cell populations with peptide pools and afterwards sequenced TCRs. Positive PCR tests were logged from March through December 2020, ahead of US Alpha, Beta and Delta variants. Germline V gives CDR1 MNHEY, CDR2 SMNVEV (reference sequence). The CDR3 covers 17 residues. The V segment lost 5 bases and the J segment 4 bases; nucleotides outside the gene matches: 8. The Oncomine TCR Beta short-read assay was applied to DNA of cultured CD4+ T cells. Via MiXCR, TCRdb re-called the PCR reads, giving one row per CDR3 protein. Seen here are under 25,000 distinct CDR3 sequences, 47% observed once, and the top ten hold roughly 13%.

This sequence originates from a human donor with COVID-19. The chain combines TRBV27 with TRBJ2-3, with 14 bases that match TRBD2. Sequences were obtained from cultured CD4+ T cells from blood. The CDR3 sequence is CASSIRTSGGRSDTQYF. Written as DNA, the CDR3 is TGTGCCAGCAGTATACGGACTAGCGGGGGGCGATCAGATACGCAGTATTTT.